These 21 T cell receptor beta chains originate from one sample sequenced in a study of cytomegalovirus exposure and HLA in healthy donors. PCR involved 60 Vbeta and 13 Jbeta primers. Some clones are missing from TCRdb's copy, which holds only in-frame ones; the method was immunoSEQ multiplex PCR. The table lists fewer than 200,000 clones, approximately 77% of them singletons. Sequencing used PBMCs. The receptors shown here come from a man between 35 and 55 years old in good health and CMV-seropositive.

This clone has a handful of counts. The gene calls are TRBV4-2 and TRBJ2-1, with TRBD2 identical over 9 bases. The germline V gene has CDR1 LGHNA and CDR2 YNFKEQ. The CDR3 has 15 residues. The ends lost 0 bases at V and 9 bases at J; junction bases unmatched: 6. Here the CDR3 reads CASSQDSGGGVEQFF. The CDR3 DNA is TGTGCCAGCAGCCAAGATTCAGGCGGGGGGGTTGAGCAGTTCTTC.

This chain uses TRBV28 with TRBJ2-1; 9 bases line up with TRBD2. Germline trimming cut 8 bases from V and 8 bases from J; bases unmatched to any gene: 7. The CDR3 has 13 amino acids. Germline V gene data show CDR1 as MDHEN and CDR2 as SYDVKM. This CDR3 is CASFSGSPYEQFF. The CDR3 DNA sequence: TGTGCCAGCTTTAGCGGGAGCCCCTATGAGCAGTTCTTC. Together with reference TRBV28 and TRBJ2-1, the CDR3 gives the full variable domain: DVKVTQSSRYLVKRTGEKVFLECVQDMDHENMFWYRQDPGLGLRLIYFSYDVKMKEKGDIPEGYSVSREKKERFSLILESASTNQTSMYLCASFSGSPYEQFFGPGTRLTVL.

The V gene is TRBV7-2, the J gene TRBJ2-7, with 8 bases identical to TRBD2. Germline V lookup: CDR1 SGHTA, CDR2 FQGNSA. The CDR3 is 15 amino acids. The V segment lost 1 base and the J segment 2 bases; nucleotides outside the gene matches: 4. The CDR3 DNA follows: TGTGCCAGCAGCTTAGGAGCGGGAGCAACCTACGAGCAGTACTTC. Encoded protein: CASSLGAGATYEQYF. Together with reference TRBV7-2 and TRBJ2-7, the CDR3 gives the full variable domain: GAGVSQSPSNKVTEKGKDVELRCDPISGHTALYWYRQSLGQGLEFLIYFQGNSAPDKSGLPSDRFSAERTGGSVSTLTIQRTQQEDSAVYLCASSLGAGATYEQYFGPGTRLTVT.

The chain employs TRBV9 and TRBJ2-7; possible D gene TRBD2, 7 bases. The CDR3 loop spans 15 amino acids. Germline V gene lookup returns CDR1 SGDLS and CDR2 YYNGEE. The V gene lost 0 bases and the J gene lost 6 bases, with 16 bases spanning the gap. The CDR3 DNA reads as TGTGCCAGCAGCGTAGGGTGGGAGGGGGGGCGCGAGCAGTACTTC. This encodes CASSVGWEGGREQYF.

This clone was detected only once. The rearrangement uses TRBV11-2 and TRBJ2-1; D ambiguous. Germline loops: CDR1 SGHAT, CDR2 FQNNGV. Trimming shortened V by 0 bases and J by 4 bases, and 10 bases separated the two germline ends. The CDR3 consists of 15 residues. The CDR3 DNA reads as TGTGCCAGCAGCTTAGATTTGCCAGAATACAATGAGCAGTTCTTC. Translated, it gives CASSLDLPEYNEQFF.

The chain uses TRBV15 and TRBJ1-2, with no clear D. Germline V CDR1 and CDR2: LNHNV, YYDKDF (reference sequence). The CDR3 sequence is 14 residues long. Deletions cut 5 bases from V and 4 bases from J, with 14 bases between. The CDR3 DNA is TGTGCCACCAGCCCAAAGGGAGGAGGCTATGGCTACACCTTC. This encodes CATSPKGGGYGYTF.

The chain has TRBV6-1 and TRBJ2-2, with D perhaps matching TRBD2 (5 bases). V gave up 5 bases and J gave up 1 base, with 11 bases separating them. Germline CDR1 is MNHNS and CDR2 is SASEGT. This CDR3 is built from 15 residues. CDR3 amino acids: CASSPPAGNTGELFF. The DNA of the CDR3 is TGTGCCAGCAGTCCCCCGGCGGGGAACACCGGGGAGCTGTTTTTT.

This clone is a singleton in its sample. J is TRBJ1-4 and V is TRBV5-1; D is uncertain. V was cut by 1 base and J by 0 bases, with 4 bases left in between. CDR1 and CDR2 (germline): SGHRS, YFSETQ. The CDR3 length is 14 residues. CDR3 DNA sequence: TGCGCCAGCAGCTTGCTAGCAACTAATGAAAAACTGTTTTTT. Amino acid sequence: CASSLLATNEKLFF.

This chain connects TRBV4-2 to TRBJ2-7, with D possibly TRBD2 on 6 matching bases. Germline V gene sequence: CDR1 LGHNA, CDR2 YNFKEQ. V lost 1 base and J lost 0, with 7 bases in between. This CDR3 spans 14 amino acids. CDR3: CASSQGGVSYEQYF. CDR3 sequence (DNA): TGTGCCAGCAGCCAAGGCGGGGTCTCCTACGAGCAGTACTTC.

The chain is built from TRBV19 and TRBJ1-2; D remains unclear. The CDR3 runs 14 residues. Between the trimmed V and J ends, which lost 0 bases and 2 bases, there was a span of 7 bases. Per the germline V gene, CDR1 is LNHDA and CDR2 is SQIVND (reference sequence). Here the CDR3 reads CASSIDRQNYGYTF. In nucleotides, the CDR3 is TGTGCCAGTAGTATAGATCGTCAGAACTATGGCTACACCTTC.

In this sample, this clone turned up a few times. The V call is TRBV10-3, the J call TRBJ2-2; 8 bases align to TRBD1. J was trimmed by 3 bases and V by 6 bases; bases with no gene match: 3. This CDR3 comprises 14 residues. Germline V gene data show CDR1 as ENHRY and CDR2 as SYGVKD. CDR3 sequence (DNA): TGTGCCATCAGGCCGGGACAGGACACCGGGGAGCTGTTTTTT. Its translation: CAIRPGQDTGELFF.

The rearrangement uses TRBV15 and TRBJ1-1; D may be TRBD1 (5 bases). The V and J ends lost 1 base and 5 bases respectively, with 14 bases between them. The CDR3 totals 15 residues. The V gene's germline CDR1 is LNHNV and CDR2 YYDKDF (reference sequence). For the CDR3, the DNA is TGTGCCACCAGCAGAGCCTCGGGGGGACGGACTGAAGCTTTCTTT. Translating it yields CATSRASGGRTEAFF.

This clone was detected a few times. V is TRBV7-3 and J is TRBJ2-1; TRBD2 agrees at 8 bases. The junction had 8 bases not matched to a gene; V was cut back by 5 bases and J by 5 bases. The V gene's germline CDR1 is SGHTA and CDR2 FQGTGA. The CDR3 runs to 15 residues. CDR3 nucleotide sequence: TGTGCCAGCAGCGGCGGAACTAGCGGACACAATGAGCAGTTCTTC. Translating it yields CASSGGTSGHNEQFF.

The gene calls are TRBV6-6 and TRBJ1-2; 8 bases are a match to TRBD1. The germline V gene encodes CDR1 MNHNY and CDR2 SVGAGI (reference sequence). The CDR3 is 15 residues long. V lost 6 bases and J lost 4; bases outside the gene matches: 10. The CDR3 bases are TGTGCCAGCAGCCCCGGACAGGGTCCGGCCTATGGCTACACCTTC. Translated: CASSPGQGPAYGYTF.

CDR3 bases: TGTGCCAGCAGCTTGCAGGGGGTTAATGAAAAACTGTTTTTT. It codes for CASSLQGVNEKLFF. The V gene is TRBV5-6, the J gene TRBJ1-4; 7 bases are shared with TRBD1. The V segment lost 1 base and the J segment 4 bases; nucleotides outside the gene matches: 1. There are 14 residues in the CDR3. Germline V gives CDR1 SGHDT, CDR2 YYEEEE.

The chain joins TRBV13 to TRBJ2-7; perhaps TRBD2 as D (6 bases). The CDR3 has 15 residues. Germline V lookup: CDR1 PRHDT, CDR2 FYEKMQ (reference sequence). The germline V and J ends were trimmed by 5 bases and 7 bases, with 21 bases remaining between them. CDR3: CASSRGVGPTREQYF. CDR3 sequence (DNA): TGTGCCAGCAGCCGCGGGGTTGGCCCCACGAGAGAGCAGTACTTC.

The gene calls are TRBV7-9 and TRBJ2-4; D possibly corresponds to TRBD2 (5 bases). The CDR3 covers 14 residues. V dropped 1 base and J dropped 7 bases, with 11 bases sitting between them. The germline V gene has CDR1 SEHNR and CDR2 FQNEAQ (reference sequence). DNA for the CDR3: TGTGCCAGCAGCTTAGGCACCTGGGAGAACATTCAGTACTTC. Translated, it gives CASSLGTWENIQYF.

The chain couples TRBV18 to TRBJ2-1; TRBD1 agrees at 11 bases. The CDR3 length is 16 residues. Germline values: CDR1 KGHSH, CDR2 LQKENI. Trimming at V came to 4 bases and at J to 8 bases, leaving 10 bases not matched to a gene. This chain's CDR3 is CASSLGQGAFSDEQFF. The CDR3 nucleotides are TGTGCCAGCTCACTTGGACAGGGGGCGTTTTCCGATGAGCAGTTCTTC.

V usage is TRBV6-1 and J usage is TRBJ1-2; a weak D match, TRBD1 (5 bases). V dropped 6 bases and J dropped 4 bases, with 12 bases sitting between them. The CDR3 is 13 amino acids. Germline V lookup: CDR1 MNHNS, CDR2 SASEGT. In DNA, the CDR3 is TGTGCCAGCAGGGTCCCCGGGGGCTATGGCTACACCTTC. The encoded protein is CASRVPGGYGYTF.

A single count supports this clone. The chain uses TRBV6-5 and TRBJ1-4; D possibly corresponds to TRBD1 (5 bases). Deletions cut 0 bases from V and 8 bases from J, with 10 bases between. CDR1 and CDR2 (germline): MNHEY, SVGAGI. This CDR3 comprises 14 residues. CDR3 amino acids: CASSYSGAHEKLFF. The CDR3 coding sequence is TGTGCCAGCAGTTACTCAGGGGCCCACGAAAAACTGTTTTTT.

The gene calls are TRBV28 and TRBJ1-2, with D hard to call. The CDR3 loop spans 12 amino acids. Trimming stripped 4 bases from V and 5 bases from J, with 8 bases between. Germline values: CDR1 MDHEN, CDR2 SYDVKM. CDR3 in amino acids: CASSSSRYGYTF. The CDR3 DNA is TGTGCCAGCAGTTCGTCGAGGTATGGCTACACCTTC.